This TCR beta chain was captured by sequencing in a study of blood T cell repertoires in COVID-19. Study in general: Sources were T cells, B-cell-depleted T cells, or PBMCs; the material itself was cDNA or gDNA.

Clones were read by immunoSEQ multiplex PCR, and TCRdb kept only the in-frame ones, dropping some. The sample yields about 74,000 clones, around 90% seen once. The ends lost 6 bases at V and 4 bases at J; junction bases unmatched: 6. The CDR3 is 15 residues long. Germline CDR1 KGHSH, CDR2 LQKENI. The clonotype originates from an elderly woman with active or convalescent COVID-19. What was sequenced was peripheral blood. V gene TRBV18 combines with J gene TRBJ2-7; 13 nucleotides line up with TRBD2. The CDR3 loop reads CASSQLTSGGYEQYF. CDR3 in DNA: TGTGCCAGCTCGCAATTGACTAGCGGGGGGTACGAGCAGTACTTC.